This entry lists 5 T cell receptor beta chains sequenced from one sample in a study of cytomegalovirus exposure and HLA in healthy donors. PCR primers comprised 60 Vbeta and 13 Jbeta primers. Generated by immunoSEQ multiplex PCR, the TCRdb table keeps only in-frame clones and is missing some. This sample yields fewer than 150,000 clones, of which roughly 76% are seen a single time; around 15% belongs to the top ten. Sequencing was done on a sample of PBMCs. These receptors all come from a human donor in good health.

This clone appeared once. The rearrangement joins TRBV4-1 to TRBJ2-7; no firm D call. V was pared by 1 base and J by 6 bases, with 10 bases between. The CDR3 covers 13 residues. Germline V gene data show CDR1 as MGHRA and CDR2 as YSYEKL. CDR3 DNA sequence: TGCGCCAGCAGCCAAGTGAGGTTCTCCGAGCAGTACTTC. Its protein is CASSQVRFSEQYF.

The chain is built from TRBV9 and TRBJ1-1; possible D gene TRBD1, 5 bases. The V gene's germline CDR1 is SGDLS and CDR2 YYNGEE. The CDR3 has 15 residues. Trimming removed 4 bases at V and 1 base at J, with 14 bases between. The CDR3: CASSPIWGGNTEAFF. Here the CDR3 DNA reads TGTGCCAGCAGCCCAATATGGGGGGGGAACACTGAAGCTTTCTTT.

The chain combines TRBV6-1 with TRBJ2-3; a possible D gene is TRBD2 (6 bases). V was trimmed by 8 bases and J by 2 bases, leaving 17 bases between them. The V gene's germline CDR1 is MNHNS and CDR2 SASEGT. The CDR3 contains 15 residues. This chain's CDR3 is CASCRDWQVTDTQYF. The CDR3 nucleotides are TGTGCCAGCTGCCGGGACTGGCAGGTCACAGATACGCAGTATTTT.

This chain uses TRBV5-1 with TRBJ2-7; 7 nucleotides align to TRBD1. The V gene end was trimmed by 0 bases and the J gene end by 4 bases; junction bases not matched to a gene: 1. Germline V lookup: CDR1 SGHRS, CDR2 YFSETQ. CDR3 size: 13 residues. The CDR3, as DNA: TGCGCCAGCAGCTTGGGGACAGGTTACGAGCAGTACTTC. It yields the protein CASSLGTGYEQYF.

This clone was observed once. The chain recombines TRBV29-1 with TRBJ1-3; no reliable D call. V dropped 6 bases and J dropped 0 bases, with 21 bases sitting between them. The CDR3 has 17 residues. Germline V gives CDR1 SQVTM, CDR2 ANQGSEA. The CDR3 loop is CSVTKVPSALSGNTIYF. The CDR3 DNA reads as TGCAGCGTGACAAAGGTGCCCAGTGCGCTCTCTGGAAACACCATATATTTT.